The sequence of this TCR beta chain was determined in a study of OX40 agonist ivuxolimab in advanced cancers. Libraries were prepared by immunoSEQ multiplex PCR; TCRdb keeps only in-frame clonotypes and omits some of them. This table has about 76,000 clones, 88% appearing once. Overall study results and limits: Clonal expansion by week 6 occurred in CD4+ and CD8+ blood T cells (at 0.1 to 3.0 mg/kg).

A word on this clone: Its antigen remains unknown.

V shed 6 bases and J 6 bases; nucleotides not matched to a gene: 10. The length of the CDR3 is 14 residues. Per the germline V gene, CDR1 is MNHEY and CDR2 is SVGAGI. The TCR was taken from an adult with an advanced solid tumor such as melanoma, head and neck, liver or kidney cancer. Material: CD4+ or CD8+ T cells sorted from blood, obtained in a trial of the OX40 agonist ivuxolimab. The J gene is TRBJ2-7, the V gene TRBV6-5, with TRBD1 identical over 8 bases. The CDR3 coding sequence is TGTGCCAGCAGCCCCCCAGGGGGCAATGGCGAGCAGTACTTC. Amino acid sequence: CASSPPGGNGEQYF.